This T cell receptor (beta chain) is drawn from a study of low-dose radiotherapy and immunotherapy resistance in tumors. About the research overall: Fractions of 0.5 Gy went to Cohort 1 every 2 weeks, totaling 6.5 Gy.

Stated time point: before trial treatment. Donors were treated with nivolumab, ipilimumab, aspirin, and low-dose cyclophosphamide and radiotherapy. Tumors of eligible patients were advanced, solid and lacking tumor-infiltrating lymphocytes. For amplifying TCRs, the PCR ran for approximately 18 cycles with Phusion, which was used together with a constant-region primer and the adapter on the V primers. TCRdb independently ran MiXCR on the reads; one entry per CDR3 protein. The table records about 50,000 distinct CDR3 sequences, about 11% of them present only once. V lost 0 bases to trimming and J lost 5 bases; unmatched junction nucleotides: 7. This CDR3 is built from 15 residues. Looked up from germline, CDR1 is DFQATT and CDR2 is SNEGSKA (reference sequence). This clonotype came up many times.

This specimen was PBMCs, taken before treatment. This chain links TRBV20-1 with TRBJ1-5, with 7 bases matching TRBD1. This TCR came from a female donor with ovarian cancer. In DNA, the CDR3 is TGCAGTGCTAGAGACCCACAGGGGTTTCATCAGCCCCAGCATTTT. Amino acid sequence: CSARDPQGFHQPQHF.